This entry concerns a single TCR beta chain. As handled by the study authors: It was from reference gene primer amplification that nucleated cell counts were estimated. Using immunoSEQ multiplex PCR, the repertoire was profiled, and TCRdb retains in-frame clones only, with some absent. V and J calls and clone size come straight from that table; D and trimming were deduced from the DNA. The sample contains 95,000 to 100,000 clones, about 87% of which appear only once. The CDR3 has 15 amino acids. Per the germline V gene, CDR1 is LNHDA and CDR2 is SQIVND (reference sequence). With 7 bases clipped from V and 0 bases from J, the junction kept 7 bases outside the gene matches. These data are taken from a study of blood T cell repertoires in COVID-19. Study-level information: PBMCs, B-cell-depleted T cells, or T cells were the source of the cDNA or gDNA that made up the material.

The chain links TRBV19 to TRBJ2-7; 9 bases align to TRBD1. The source is a human donor with COVID-19, enrolled during active disease. The donor label of this sample is uncertain. Specimen: peripheral blood. CDR3 in DNA: TGTGCCAGTACTCTAGGACAGGGGACCTCCTACGAGCAGTACTTC. Its translation is CASTLGQGTSYEQYF.